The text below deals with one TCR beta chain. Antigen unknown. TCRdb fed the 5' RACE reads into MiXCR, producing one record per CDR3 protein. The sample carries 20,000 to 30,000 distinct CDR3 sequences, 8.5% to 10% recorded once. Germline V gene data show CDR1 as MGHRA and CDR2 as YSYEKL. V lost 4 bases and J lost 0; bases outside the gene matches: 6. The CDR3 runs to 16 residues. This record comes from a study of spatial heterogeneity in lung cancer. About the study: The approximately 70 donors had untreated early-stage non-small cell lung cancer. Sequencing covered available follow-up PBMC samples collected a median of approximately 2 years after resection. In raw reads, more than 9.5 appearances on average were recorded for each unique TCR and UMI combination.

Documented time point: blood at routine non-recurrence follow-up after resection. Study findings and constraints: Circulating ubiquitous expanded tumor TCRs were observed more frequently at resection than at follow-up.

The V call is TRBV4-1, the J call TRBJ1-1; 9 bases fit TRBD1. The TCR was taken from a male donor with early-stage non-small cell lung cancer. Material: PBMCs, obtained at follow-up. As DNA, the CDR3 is TGCGCCAGCAGCCGCCGGGACAGGGAAGTGAACACTGAAGCTTTCTTT. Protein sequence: CASSRRDREVNTEAFF.